The clone carrying this TCR beta chain was detected a few times. Its cognate antigen is unknown. The sample belongs to a study of identical twins. TCRdb re-called the 5' RACE reads with MiXCR, one entry per CDR3 protein. The repertoire holds hundreds of thousands of distinct CDR3 sequences, with 20% to 25% as singletons. The study's findings and limits: Zero-insertion analyses might be partly confounded by invariant T cells like MAIT and iNKT.

CDR3 length equals 14 residues. Germline V gene lookup returns CDR1 DFQATT and CDR2 SNEGSKA (reference sequence). V was pared by 7 bases and J by 3 bases, with 5 bases of the junction left unmatched. Another study also made use of these data, one on T cells expressing NK-cell markers. That investigation notes: HCMV serostatus: seven of eight sequenced donors positive, one negative. Among CD8+ T cells from 5 to 7 donors, dominant NKG2C+ clonotypes accounted for about 1.0-7.0%.

Sequencing was performed on CD4+ T cells sorted from blood. The chain couples TRBV20-1 to TRBJ2-3; TRBD2 matches 12 bases. The sequence was collected from a woman between 18 and 29 years old in good health. The CDR3 nucleotides are TGCAGTGTGTCTAGCGGGGGGGGGACAGATACGCAGTATTTT. Translation gives CSVSSGGGTDTQYF.